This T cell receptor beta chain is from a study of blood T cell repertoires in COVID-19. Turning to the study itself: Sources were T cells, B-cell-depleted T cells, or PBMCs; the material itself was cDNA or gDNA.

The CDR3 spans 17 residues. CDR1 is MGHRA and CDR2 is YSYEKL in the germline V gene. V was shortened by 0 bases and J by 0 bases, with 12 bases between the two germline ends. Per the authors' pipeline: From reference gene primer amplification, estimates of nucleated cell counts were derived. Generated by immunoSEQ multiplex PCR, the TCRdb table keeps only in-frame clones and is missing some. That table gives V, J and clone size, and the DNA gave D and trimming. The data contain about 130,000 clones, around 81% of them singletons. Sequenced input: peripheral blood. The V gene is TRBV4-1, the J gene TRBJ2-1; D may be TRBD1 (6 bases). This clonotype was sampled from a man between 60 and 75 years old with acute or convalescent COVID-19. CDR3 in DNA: TGCGCCAGCAGCCAAGACCCACAGGGAAGCTCCTACAATGAGCAGTTCTTC. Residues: CASSQDPQGSSYNEQFF.